One and the same sample provided the 9 T cell receptor beta chains below, sequenced in a study of blood T cells in healthy people across ages (dated by TCRdb to about 2015). Library method: 5' RACE. The run used an Illumina HiSeq 2500. The second PCR ran for about 6 to 12 cycles and used a J-beta primer mix along with a sample-barcoded 5' primer. Starting from the raw public reads, TCRdb applied fastp trimming at Q25, assembled clones with MiXCR and retained in-frame beta chains. Each entry is one CDR3 protein sequence, shown with its most common DNA and genes. This sample holds 550,000 to 750,000 distinct CDR3 sequences; approximately 21% were observed only once. The ten largest clones capture under 4% of the sample. Material: blood. The receptors shown here come from a man aged 70-80 years in good health.

V and J are TRBV29-1 and TRBJ1-2; no firm D call. Germline V gene lookup returns CDR1 SQVTM and CDR2 ANQGSEA. Deletions cut 4 bases from V and 2 bases from J, with 17 bases between. The CDR3 consists of 15 residues. In nucleotides, the CDR3 is TGCAGCGTTGTAGGCAGGAGCTCGGGGAACTATGGCTACACCTTC. It yields the protein CSVVGRSSGNYGYTF.

This clonotype was detected a few times. The V and J genes are TRBV7-2 and TRBJ2-3; no reliable D call. Trimming took off 1 base at V and 6 bases at J, with 14 bases between the two ends. Germline V CDR1 and CDR2: SGHTA, FQGNSA. The CDR3 runs to 15 residues. In nucleotides, the CDR3 is TGTGCCAGCAGCTTAGTCAGGCAGTCCCACGATACGCAGTATTTT. This gives the protein CASSLVRQSHDTQYF.

The J gene is TRBJ1-2, the V gene TRBV28; no reliable D call. The CDR3 extends over 12 amino acids. Trimming stripped 3 bases from V and 7 bases from J, with 9 bases between. The germline V gene has CDR1 MDHEN and CDR2 SYDVKM. The CDR3 DNA is TGTGCCAGCAGTTTGGGTGGTAGTGGCTACACCTTC. This codes for CASSLGGSGYTF.

This clonotype was observed a handful of times. V gene TRBV2 combines with J gene TRBJ2-5, with 8 bases lining up with TRBD1. The end of the DNA aligns better with TRBJ2-1, so the J call may be wrong. CDR3 length equals 11 residues. Germline-derived CDR1 and CDR2 are SNHLY and FYNNEI. For the CDR3, the DNA is TGTGCCTCTCGGACAGGGCTTGAGCAGTTCTTC. This codes for CASRTGLEQFF.

This clonotype was counted between two and nine times. J is TRBJ2-3 and V is TRBV4-3, with D tentatively TRBD1 (6 bases). The CDR3 consists of 16 residues. V dropped 0 bases and J dropped 3 bases, with 13 bases sitting between them. CDR1 LGHNA and CDR2 YSLEER come from the germline V gene. CDR3 amino acids: CASSQDIGGFTDTQYF. The CDR3 DNA follows: TGCGCCAGCAGCCAAGATATAGGGGGATTTACAGATACGCAGTATTTT.

In its sample, this clonotype was seen many times. The genes are TRBV20-1 and TRBJ2-5; 12 nucleotides match TRBD2. The CDR3 is made up of 16 amino acids. With V trimmed by 6 bases and J by 1 base, 9 bases remained unmatched. Germline CDR1 DFQATT, CDR2 SNEGSKA (reference sequence). The CDR3 here is CSALRLAGALQETQYF. The CDR3 DNA is TGCAGTGCCCTAAGACTAGCGGGAGCTCTCCAAGAGACCCAGTACTTC.

The chain links TRBV28 to TRBJ1-1; TRBD1 agrees at 12 bases. The germline V gene has CDR1 MDHEN and CDR2 SYDVKM. This CDR3 comprises 15 residues. Trimming removed 10 bases from V and 3 bases from J; junction bases left unmatched: 9. This CDR3 is CATRDRGPGDTEAFF. CDR3 bases: TGTGCCACCAGGGACAGGGGGCCGGGCGACACTGAAGCTTTCTTT.

The chain uses TRBV4-3 and TRBJ2-1; 7 nucleotides align to TRBD2. CDR1 is LGHNA, CDR2 YSLEER, per germline. This CDR3 region has 16 residues. Losses at the gene ends were 4 bases for V and 5 bases for J; bases not matched to a gene: 11. The DNA of the CDR3 is TGCGCCAGCAGCCTCCTGGTAGCGGGCGCAGACAATGAGCAGTTCTTC. Translated: CASSLLVAGADNEQFF.

The chain is built from TRBV6-6 and TRBJ2-3; 7 bases fit TRBD2. Germline lookup yields CDR1 MNHNY and CDR2 SVGAGI (reference sequence). This CDR3 comprises 16 residues. V lost 0 bases to trimming and J lost 2 bases; unmatched junction nucleotides: 5. The CDR3 coding sequence is TGTGCCAGCAGTTACTCGGGGCTAGCGGCCACAGATACGCAGTATTTT. Translating it yields CASSYSGLAATDTQYF.